Listed below are T cell receptor beta chains from one sample, sequenced in a study of T cell responses to AZD1222 COVID-19 vaccine. The protocol was immunoSEQ multiplex PCR, while the TCRdb copy is restricted to in-frame clones and leaves out a portion. The table records approximately 84,000 clones, 80% to 90% of them present only once. The material was peripheral blood, obtained 28 days after the second AZD1222 dose. The receptors stem from an adult who received the AZD1222 COVID-19 vaccine. Both conserved end residues are trimmed from each CDR3. Each record gives: J gene, V gene, CDR3 length, CDR3 protein.

J: TRBJ1-2
V: TRBV6-5
length: 11
CDR3: ASSTRGRSGYT

J: TRBJ2-7
V: TRBV9
length: 10
CDR3: ASSADPYEQY

J: TRBJ2-6
V: TRBV3-1/TRBV3-2
length: 12
CDR3: ASSLQSGANVLT

J: TRBJ2-7
V: TRBV5-6
length: 12
CDR3: ASSLGTDFYEQY

J: TRBJ2-5
V: TRBV11-2
length: 9
CDR3: ASSLGETQY

J: TRBJ2-7
V: TRBV5-1
length: 12
CDR3: ASSLSQGASEQY

J: TRBJ1-6
V: TRBV6-6
length: 14
CDR3: ASSPDGSSYNSPLH

J: TRBJ1-2
V: TRBV30
length: 11
CDR3: AWSARQAYGYT

J: TRBJ1-1
V: TRBV11-3
length: 11
CDR3: ASSLSPNTEAF

J: TRBJ2-2
V: TRBV19
length: 13
CDR3: ASREPGGYTGELF

J: TRBJ1-3
V: TRBV9
length: 14
CDR3: ASSENSRRPGNTIY

J: TRBJ1-2
V: TRBV4-1
length: 15
CDR3: ASSQDPPQGGTYGYT

J: TRBJ1-6
V: TRBV7-3
length: 13
CDR3: ASSLTGGMHSPLH

J: TRBJ1-1
V: TRBV10-3
length: 13
CDR3: AISEATGVNTEAF

J: TRBJ2-4
V: TRBV19
length: 12
CDR3: ASSFGQAKNIQY

J: TRBJ2-3
V: TRBV3-1/TRBV3-2
length: 14
CDR3: ASSQRLSPSTDTQY

J: TRBJ1-3
V: TRBV29-1
length: 13
CDR3: SVEWAVESGNTIY

J: TRBJ2-7
V: TRBV5-4
length: 14
CDR3: ASSMDIGLDAHEQY

J: TRBJ2-2
V: TRBV18
length: 12
CDR3: ASSPVTNTGELF

J: TRBJ2-1
V: TRBV4-1
length: 14
CDR3: ASSQGLAGIYNEQF

J: TRBJ2-4
V: TRBV3-1/TRBV3-2
length: 17
CDR3: ASSQGEIWRGGIMGIQY

J: TRBJ1-5
V: TRBV19
length: 11
CDR3: ASSGKGGQPQH

J: TRBJ2-7
V: TRBV5-6
length: 11
CDR3: ASSLKYSYEQY

J: TRBJ1-1
V: TRBV28
length: 12
CDR3: ASRIGKLNTEAF

J: TRBJ1-6
V: TRBV6-6
length: 15
CDR3: ASSPTAGGAVNSPLH

J: TRBJ2-7
V: TRBV5-6
length: 13
CDR3: ASSLGPGSSYEQY

J: TRBJ2-3
V: TRBV4-2
length: 13
CDR3: ASSPQTEGPDTQY

J: TRBJ2-5
V: TRBV7-6
length: 14
CDR3: ASSLGSGAPRETQY

J: TRBJ2-6
V: TRBV18
length: 14
CDR3: ASSPWGDSGANVLT

J: TRBJ1-5
V: TRBV5-6
length: 12
CDR3: ASSAGTGSQPQH

J: TRBJ2-7
V: TRBV5-1
length: 13
CDR3: ASGSGSGISYEQY

J: TRBJ2-1
V: TRBV7-2
length: 15
CDR3: ASSLDLAGGRRNEQF

J: TRBJ1-4
V: TRBV28
length: 11
CDR3: ASKEATNEKLF

J: TRBJ1-5
V: TRBV5-5
length: 14
CDR3: ASSLWDRDRNQPQH

J: TRBJ1-4
V: TRBV19
length: 15
CDR3: ASSIFSGTGQEEKLF

J: TRBJ2-3
V: TRBV5-8
length: 13
CDR3: ASSLDRGRLDTQY

J: TRBJ1-2
V: TRBV15
length: 12
CDR3: ATSRDGQDYGYT

J: TRBJ2-2
V: TRBV28
length: 15
CDR3: ASSFISGGINTGELF

J: TRBJ2-3
V: TRBV3-1/TRBV3-2
length: 15
CDR3: ASSQDRGGTASDTQY

J: TRBJ1-6
V: TRBV27
length: 16
CDR3: ASSSRQNLSSYNSPLH

J: TRBJ2-7
V: TRBV7-9
length: 13
CDR3: ASSLAQGDFYEQY

J: TRBJ2-7
V: TRBV24-1
length: 10
CDR3: ATSGGSYEQY

J: TRBJ2-6
V: TRBV2
length: 13
CDR3: ASSKESSGANVLT

J: TRBJ2-1
V: TRBV6-5
length: 10
CDR3: ASSRQGNEQF